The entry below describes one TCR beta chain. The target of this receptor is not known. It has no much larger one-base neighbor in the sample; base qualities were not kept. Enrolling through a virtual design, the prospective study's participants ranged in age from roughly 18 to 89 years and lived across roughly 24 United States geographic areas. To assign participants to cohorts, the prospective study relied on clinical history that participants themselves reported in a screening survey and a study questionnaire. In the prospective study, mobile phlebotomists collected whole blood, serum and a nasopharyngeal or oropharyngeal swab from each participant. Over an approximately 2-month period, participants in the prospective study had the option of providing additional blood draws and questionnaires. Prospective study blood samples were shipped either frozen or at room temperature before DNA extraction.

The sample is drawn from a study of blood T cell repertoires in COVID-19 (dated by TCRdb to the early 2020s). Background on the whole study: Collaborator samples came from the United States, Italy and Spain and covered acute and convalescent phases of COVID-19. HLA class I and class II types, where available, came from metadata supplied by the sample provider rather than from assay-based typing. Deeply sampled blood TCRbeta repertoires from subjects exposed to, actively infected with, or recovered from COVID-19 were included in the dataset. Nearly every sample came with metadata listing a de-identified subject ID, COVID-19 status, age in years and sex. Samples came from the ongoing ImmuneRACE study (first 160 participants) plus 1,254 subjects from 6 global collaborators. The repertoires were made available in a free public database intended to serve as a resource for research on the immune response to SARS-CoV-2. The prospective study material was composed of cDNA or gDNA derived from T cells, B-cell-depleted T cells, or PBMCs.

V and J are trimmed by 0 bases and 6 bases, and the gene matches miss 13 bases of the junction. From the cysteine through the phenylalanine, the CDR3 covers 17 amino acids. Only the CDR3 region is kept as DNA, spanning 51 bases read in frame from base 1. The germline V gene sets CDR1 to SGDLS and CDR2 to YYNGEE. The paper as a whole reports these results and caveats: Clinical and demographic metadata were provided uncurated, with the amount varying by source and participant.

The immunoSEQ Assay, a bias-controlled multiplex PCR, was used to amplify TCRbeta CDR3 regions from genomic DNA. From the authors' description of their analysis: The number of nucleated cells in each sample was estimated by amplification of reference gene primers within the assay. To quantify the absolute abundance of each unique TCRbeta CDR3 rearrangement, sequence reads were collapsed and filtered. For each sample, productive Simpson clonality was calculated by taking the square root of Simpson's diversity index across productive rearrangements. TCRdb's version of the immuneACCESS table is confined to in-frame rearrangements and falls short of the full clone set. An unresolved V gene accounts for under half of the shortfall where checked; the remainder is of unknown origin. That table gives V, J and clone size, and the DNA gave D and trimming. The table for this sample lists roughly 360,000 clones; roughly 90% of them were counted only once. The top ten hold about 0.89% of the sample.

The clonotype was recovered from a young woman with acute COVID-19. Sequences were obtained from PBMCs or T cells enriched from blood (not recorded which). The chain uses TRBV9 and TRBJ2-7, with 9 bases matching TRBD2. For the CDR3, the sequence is CASSVAAGGLLGVEQYF. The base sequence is TGTGCCAGCAGCGTAGCTGCGGGGGGGCTTTTAGGTGTCGAGCAGTACTTC.